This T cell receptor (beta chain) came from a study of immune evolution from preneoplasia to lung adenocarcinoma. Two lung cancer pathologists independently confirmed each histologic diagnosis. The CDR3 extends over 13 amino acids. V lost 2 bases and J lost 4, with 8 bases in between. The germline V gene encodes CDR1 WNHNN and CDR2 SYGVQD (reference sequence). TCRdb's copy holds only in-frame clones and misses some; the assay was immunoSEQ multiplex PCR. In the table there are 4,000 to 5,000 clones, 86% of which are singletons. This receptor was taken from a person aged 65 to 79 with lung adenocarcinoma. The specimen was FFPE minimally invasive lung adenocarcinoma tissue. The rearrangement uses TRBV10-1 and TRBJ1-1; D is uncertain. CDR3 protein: CASSEDLTTEAFF. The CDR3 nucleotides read TGCGCCAGCAGTGAGGACCTCACCACTGAAGCTTTCTTT.